The 21 T cell receptor beta chains below come from one sample, sequenced in a study of T-cell reconstitution after alpha-beta-depleted transplantation in children. The TCRbeta library was prepared with unique molecular identifiers. A single record per CDR3 protein comes from TCRdb applying MiXCR to the PCR reads. Here the sample spans a few hundred thousand distinct CDR3 sequences, about 18% being singletons. Sequenced material: PBMCs from the stem cell graft donor, taken from the stem cell graft. The source of these receptors is a human donor who donated a stem cell graft to a child with acute lymphoblastic leukemia.

The CDR3: CASALNYNEQFF. DNA of the CDR3: TGTGCCAGCGCCCTAAACTACAATGAGCAGTTCTTC. The chain carries TRBV7-6 and TRBJ2-1, with unresolved D. Trimming took 8 bases from V and 3 from J, leaving 8 bases between them. The CDR3 spans 12 residues. In germline, CDR1 is SGHVS, CDR2 FNYEAQ. Looking up the rest from reference TRBV7-6 and TRBJ2-1 gives the full variable domain: GAGVSQSPRYKVTKRGQDVALRCDPISGHVSLYWYRQALGQGPEFLTYFNYEAQQDKSGLPNDRFSAERPEGSISTLTIQRTEQRDSAMYRCASALNYNEQFFGPGTRLTVL.

Only a few counts were recorded for this clonotype. The chain couples TRBV4-1 to TRBJ2-1; the D gene could be TRBD1 or TRBD2 (5 bases each). The germline gives CDR1 MGHRA, CDR2 YSYEKL. The CDR3 covers 16 residues. V gave up 3 bases and J gave up 7 bases, with 19 bases separating them. The CDR3 region is CASSHGPGRDPNEQFF. In DNA, the CDR3 is TGCGCCAGCAGCCATGGCCCGGGAAGGGACCCAAATGAGCAGTTCTTC.

In this sample, this clonotype turned up a few times. CDR3 amino acids: CASSQGWGRGIYEQYF. CDR3 nucleotides: TGCGCCAGCAGCCAAGGCTGGGGACGGGGGATCTACGAGCAGTACTTC. V usage is TRBV4-1 and J usage is TRBJ2-7; tentatively, D is TRBD2 (6 bases). Germline values: CDR1 MGHRA, CDR2 YSYEKL. The CDR3 length is 16 residues. With 1 base removed from V and 3 bases from J, the gap between germline ends came to 16 bases.

This clonotype has more than one count but fewer than ten. The CDR3 DNA reads TGCAGCGTGCAGTTCTCTGGGGCCAACGTCCTGACTTTC. Translated: CSVQFSGANVLTF. The V and J genes are TRBV29-1 and TRBJ2-6; D not resolved. CDR3 length: 13 amino acids. CDR1 and CDR2 from the germline V gene are SQVTM and ANQGSEA. V gave up 6 bases and J gave up 0 bases, with 6 bases separating them.

This clonotype showed up just a few times. The chain carries TRBV12-3 or TRBV12-4 and TRBJ2-2; TRBD2 matches 8 bases. This CDR3 is 15 amino acids long. Losses at the gene ends were 2 bases for V and 5 bases for J; bases not matched to a gene: 4. The CDR3 is CASSLSGSETGELFF. CDR3 DNA sequence: TGTGCCAGCAGTTTAAGCGGGAGCGAGACCGGGGAGCTGTTTTTT.

The genes are TRBV30 and TRBJ2-4, with a possible D match to TRBD1 (5 bases). The CDR3 loop spans 15 amino acids. Trimming cost V 1 base and J 0 bases, with 10 bases left between them. Germline CDR1 is GTSNPN and CDR2 is SVGIG (reference sequence). The CDR3 here is CAWSEGALAKNIQYF. In DNA form, the CDR3 reads TGTGCCTGGAGTGAAGGGGCTCTAGCCAAAAACATTCAGTACTTC.

The chain links TRBV6-1 to TRBJ2-7; 7 nucleotides align to TRBD1. The CDR3 is made up of 15 amino acids. V shed 5 bases, J shed 1 base, and the junction held 8 bases outside the gene matches. CDR1 and CDR2 (germline): MNHNS, SASEGT. The CDR3 DNA sequence: TGTGCCAGCAGTCCCGATTACAGGGGTTCCTACGAGCAGTACTTC. Translated, it gives CASSPDYRGSYEQYF.

The DNA of the CDR3 is TGCGCCAGCAGCGGCGGGACACCTACTAATGAAAAACTGTTTTTT. Translated, it gives CASSGGTPTNEKLFF. This chain connects TRBV5-1 to TRBJ1-4; possible D gene TRBD1, 6 bases. The CDR3 contains 15 residues. The germline V gene encodes CDR1 SGHRS and CDR2 YFSETQ. Between the trimmed V and J ends, which lost 4 bases and 2 bases, there was a span of 12 bases.

The chain couples TRBV15 to TRBJ1-1; 9 nucleotides match TRBD1. Germline V CDR1 and CDR2: LNHNV, YYDKDF (reference sequence). The CDR3 extends over 16 amino acids. The ends lost 0 bases at V and 4 bases at J; junction bases unmatched: 6. This CDR3 reads CATSREQGALTTEAFF. The CDR3, as DNA: TGTGCCACCAGCAGAGAACAGGGGGCTTTGACCACTGAAGCTTTCTTT.

This chain joins TRBV6-5 and TRBJ2-5; 13 bases fit TRBD2. There are 17 residues in the CDR3. The V segment lost 2 bases and the J segment 4 bases; nucleotides outside the gene matches: 7. Germline V lookup: CDR1 MNHEY, CDR2 SVGAGI. The CDR3 region has the DNA TGTGCCAGCAGTTACCTTGGACTAGCGGGAGAAAGAGAGACCCAGTACTTC. Its translation is CASSYLGLAGERETQYF.

This clonotype was counted between two and nine times. V gene TRBV6-5 combines with J gene TRBJ2-7; no definite D call. Germline V gives CDR1 MNHEY, CDR2 SVGAGI. The V end was cut by 6 bases, the J end by 8 bases, with 11 bases between. This CDR3 is 11 amino acids long. The CDR3 reads CASRGPTQQYF. The DNA for the CDR3 is TGTGCCAGCAGGGGCCCCACGCAGCAGTACTTC.

V gene TRBV12-3 or TRBV12-4 combines with J gene TRBJ1-3, with 7 bases that match TRBD1. The CDR3 covers 14 residues. V lost 8 bases and J lost 0; bases outside the gene matches: 4. Written as DNA, the CDR3 is TGTGCCAGCCAGGACAGGCCCTCTGGAAACACCATATATTTT. Its protein is CASQDRPSGNTIYF.

This chain joins TRBV7-3 and TRBJ1-2; 8 bases fit TRBD1. V shed 1 base, J shed 4 bases, and the junction held 5 bases outside the gene matches. Per the germline V gene, CDR1 is SGHTA and CDR2 is FQGTGA. CDR3 length: 15 amino acids. CDR3 sequence reads: CASSLNPGGGYGYTF. CDR3 in DNA: TGTGCCAGCAGCTTAAACCCAGGGGGCGGCTATGGCTACACCTTC. Complete variable domain (other parts from reference TRBV7-3 and TRBJ1-2): GAGVSQTPSNKVTEKGKYVELRCDPISGHTALYWYRQSLGQGPEFLIYFQGTGAADDSGLPNDRFFAVRPEGSVSTLKIQRTERGDSAVYLCASSLNPGGGYGYTFGSGTRLTVV.

The chain uses TRBV7-8 and TRBJ2-3; TRBD2 agrees at 15 bases. This CDR3 spans 17 amino acids. Unmatched junction bases numbered 7, after V lost 1 base and J lost 8 bases. Germline V gene lookup returns CDR1 SGHVS and CDR2 FQNEAQ. The CDR3 coding sequence is TGTGCCAGCAGCTTAGGTGCGGGACTAGCGGGAGGTGGTACGCAGTATTTT. It yields the protein CASSLGAGLAGGGTQYF.

This clonotype was counted only a few times. The rearrangement joins TRBV20-1 to TRBJ2-6; D is unclear. V lost 3 bases and J lost 0, with 6 bases in between. Germline values: CDR1 DFQATT, CDR2 SNEGSKA (reference sequence). The CDR3 contains 14 residues. CDR3 sequence reads: CSASGLSGANVLTF. The CDR3 region has the DNA TGCAGTGCTAGCGGGCTCTCTGGGGCCAACGTCCTGACTTTC.

J is TRBJ2-4 and V is TRBV20-1; TRBD2 is a possible D gene (5 bases). V dropped 2 bases and J dropped 3 bases, with 8 bases sitting between them. The germline V gene encodes CDR1 DFQATT and CDR2 SNEGSKA (reference sequence). This CDR3 is 13 amino acids long. Here the CDR3 DNA reads TGCAGTGCTAGATTGGAGGTCAAAAACATTCAGTACTTC. Its protein is CSARLEVKNIQYF.

This clonotype was counted between two and nine times. This chain joins TRBV27 and TRBJ2-2; D unresolved. V was trimmed by 0 bases and J by 6 bases, leaving 8 bases between them. Per germline, CDR1 MNHEY and CDR2 SMNVEV (reference sequence). The CDR3 loop spans 14 amino acids. The CDR3 DNA follows: TGTGCCAGCAGTTTATCGTCCAGCCCCGGGGAGCTGTTTTTT. Its protein is CASSLSSSPGELFF.

J is TRBJ1-1 and V is TRBV20-1; D is unresolved. Germline loops: CDR1 DFQATT, CDR2 SNEGSKA (reference sequence). This CDR3 comprises 15 residues. V was pared by 3 bases and J by 1 base, with 15 bases between. This chain's CDR3 is CSASSVSKANTEAFF. CDR3 DNA: TGCAGTGCTAGCTCCGTGTCAAAGGCGAACACTGAAGCTTTCTTT.

This clonotype came up many times. This chain links TRBV7-3 with TRBJ2-2; TRBD2 might be the D (5 bases). There are 14 residues in the CDR3. The germline V gene encodes CDR1 SGHTA and CDR2 FQGTGA. Trimming cost V 2 bases and J 1 base, with 5 bases left between them. The CDR3 DNA sequence: TGTGCCAGCAGCTTACGGGGGAACACCGGGGAGCTGTTTTTT. Translated: CASSLRGNTGELFF. Drawing the rest from reference TRBV7-3 and TRBJ2-2, the complete variable domain is GAGVSQTPSNKVTEKGKYVELRCDPISGHTALYWYRQSLGQGPEFLIYFQGTGAADDSGLPNDRFFAVRPEGSVSTLKIQRTERGDSAVYLCASSLRGNTGELFFGEGSRLTVL.

This chain uses TRBV3-1 with TRBJ2-1, with 12 positions matching TRBD2. Germline loops: CDR1 LGHDT, CDR2 YNNKEL (reference sequence). The CDR3 loop spans 15 amino acids. The J segment lost 10 bases and the V segment lost 2 bases, leaving 6 bases of the junction unmatched. This CDR3 reads CASSQKGLAGLEQFF. CDR3 coding DNA: TGTGCCAGCAGCCAAAAGGGACTAGCGGGTCTAGAGCAGTTCTTC.

The rearrangement joins TRBV27 to TRBJ2-7; a weak D match, TRBD2 (5 bases). CDR3 size: 15 residues. Trimming cost V 2 bases and J 0 bases, with 11 bases left between them. Germline V gene lookup returns CDR1 MNHEY and CDR2 SMNVEV (reference sequence). The CDR3 loop reads CASSLGSTSSYEQYF. CDR3 nucleotide sequence: TGTGCCAGCAGTTTAGGGAGTACGAGCTCCTACGAGCAGTACTTC.